The sample holds many counts of the clone carrying this T cell receptor beta chain. What it recognizes is unknown. This sample is drawn from a study of early T cells in non-severe SARS-CoV-2 infection. Study context: Chains stayed unpaired after sequencing of bulk RNA from unsorted whole blood. Study observations and caveats: Matching results from VDJdb favored anti-spike CD8 responses, leaving private and CD4 specificities undetected.

The TCR library protocol attached unique molecular identifiers to the individual cDNA molecules. MiXCR, run by TCRdb on the 5' RACE reads, gives a single entry per CDR3 protein. The profile shows under 70,000 distinct CDR3 sequences, 5.5% to 7% of them singletons. The source of this sequence is an adult who was a healthcare worker with PCR-confirmed SARS-CoV-2 infection or an uninfected control (not recorded which). The sequences come from whole blood, collected at baseline.

The chain's CDR3 is CASSLSGYGYTF. The CDR3 DNA is TGTGCCAGCAGCTTGTCAGGGTATGGCTACACCTTC. The J gene is TRBJ1-2, the V gene TRBV28, with D maybe TRBD1 (5 bases). V lost 6 bases to trimming and J lost 5 bases, with 10 bases between them. CDR3 length: 12 residues. Germline CDR1 MDHEN, CDR2 SYDVKM.